This T cell receptor beta chain was captured by sequencing in a study of cytomegalovirus exposure and HLA in healthy donors. The count of this clone is one. No antigen is known for it. Primers for the PCR totalled 60 Vbeta and 13 Jbeta. Only in-frame clones appear in the TCRdb table, and some are missing; sequencing was by immunoSEQ multiplex PCR. Among roughly 180,000 clones listed, around 80% were seen once. This CDR3 contains 15 residues. V lost 11 bases to trimming and J lost 4 bases; unmatched junction nucleotides: 13. Germline lookup yields CDR1 LGHNT and CDR2 FRNRAP. The study, taken as a whole, reports: About 87% or about 30% of the time was how often most TCR beta V segments were productive, according to an earlier analysis.

The study sampled nominally healthy donors, though unrecorded immune exposures were likely. Sequenced input: PBMCs. The chain couples TRBV12-5 to TRBJ1-1; 10 nucleotides match TRBD1. This sequence was found in a female donor in good health and CMV-seronegative. The CDR3 spells CADGCRTGGATEAFF. CDR3 bases: TGTGCTGACGGTTGTCGGACAGGGGGGGCCACTGAAGCTTTCTTT.